Here is one T cell receptor beta chain with its context. Antigen: not known. The sample originates from a study of post-analysis software for immune sequencing data. For the study at large: Relapsing-remitting, secondary progressive and progressive-relapsing multiple sclerosis were all included among the disease courses. Study results and caveats: With TRBV5-6, TRBV5-1 and TRBV20-1 included, several TRBV segments were more frequent in patients than in controls. When the samples were clustered directly with F measure, those that had been prepared in the same batch showed strong co-clustering.

Included in the TCR beta cDNA libraries were unique molecular identifiers. T cells numbering roughly 0.95 to 10 million gave rise to about 540,000 cDNA molecules. TCRdb itself ran the PCR reads through MiXCR, one entry per CDR3 protein. This table holds around 260,000 distinct CDR3 sequences, 35% to 40% found once. V shed 1 base and J shed 5 bases, with 15 bases lying between them. The CDR3 runs to 16 residues. Germline V gives CDR1 MRHNA, CDR2 SNTAGT. This chain links TRBV6-4 with TRBJ2-1; the D call may be TRBD1 or TRBD2 (6 bases each). The sample consisted of blood. This sequence originates from a girl aged 5-17 years with multiple sclerosis. The CDR3 region is CASSDWARGVHNEQFF. Written as DNA, the CDR3 is TGTGCCAGCAGTGACTGGGCGAGGGGGGTACACAATGAGCAGTTCTTC.